This T cell receptor beta chain came from a study of GPR56 and killer-like receptors on CD4 memory cells (dated by TCRdb to the late 2010s). For context, the study as a whole: It was proposed in the study that human CD4+ memory T-cell differentiation and cytokine production potential are marked by progressive acquisition of KLRB1, KLRG1, GPR56 and then KLRF1. The healthy blood donors were described in the study as age-matched to the liver disease patients, whose median age was approximately 69 years.

Prior to TCRbeta sequencing, five KLR/GPR56-defined CD4+ populations were enriched by fluorescence-activated cell sorting. TCRbeta repertoires of five CD4+ T-cell subsets defined by KLRB1, KLRG1, GPR56 and KLRF1 expression were sequenced to test a linear memory differentiation pathway. TCR-sequenced cells came from peripheral blood of healthy control individuals, reported as five donors in the TCRbeta analysis figure. Heparinized peripheral blood was collected, and every sample was processed within one hour of retrieval. To isolate peripheral blood mononuclear cells, blood was diluted 1:2 in PBS and put through Biocoll density gradient centrifugation at room temperature. CD4+ T cells were enriched from freshly isolated PBMCs by magnetic sorting with anti-CD4 MicroBeads before flow sorting. A BD FACSAria II was used to sort CD4+ T cells, enriched from the PBMCs of healthy donors, according to marker expression. For surface staining, the researchers used Miltenyi Biotec antibodies: anti-KLRB1 clone 191B8, anti-KLRF1 clone 4A4.D10 and anti-KLRG1 clone REA261.

The paper as a whole reports these results and caveats: Clones dominating late populations 4 and 5 were also found in early populations 1 and 2, which the authors took as evidence for linear differentiation. Low clonal frequency was observed in the marker-negative population, and a progressive increase in clonal frequency, with a corresponding decrease in TCRbeta diversity, was observed along the proposed pathway. Rather than covering full repertoires, the diversity and similarity analyses were limited to the 100 most expanded clones in each population. Overlap of TCR repertoires was observed especially between the late populations 4 and 5, and partly population 3.

CDR1 SGHDT and CDR2 YYEEEE are derived from the germline V gene. The CDR3 numbers 15 residues from cysteine through phenylalanine. No DNA accompanies this entry. About this clonotype itself: No cognate antigen has been identified for it.

The sample was run on an Illumina HiSeq 2500. Sequencing libraries were built by amplifying the recombined TCRbeta locus with a previously published PCR protocol. Per the authors' processing: Any read whose average quality score fell below 30 was discarded, and IMSEQ was used to process the reads that remained. Vbeta gene, Jbeta gene and CDR3 amino acid sequence were used to define clonotypes. To quantify how much the repertoires of different populations overlapped, the Morisita-Horn index was computed on the top 100 expanded clones. Renyi diversity profiles, calculated on the top 100 expanded clones, were used to assess clonal diversity. One entry per CDR3 protein sequence results from the TCRdb reprocessing of the reads, with DNA left out. In this record, the V and J calls reflect TCRdb's handling and not the investigators' own analysis. This specimen's table enumerates a few thousand distinct CDR3 sequences. About 5.2% of the sample is taken by the ten largest.

The rearranged chain carries TRBV5-6 and TRBJ2-2; without DNA, the TCRdb call of TRBD2 cannot be checked. The sequence was collected from a human donor in good health. Sequenced sample: memory CD4+ T cells from blood. This receptor has the CDR3 CASSFIERLTGELFF.